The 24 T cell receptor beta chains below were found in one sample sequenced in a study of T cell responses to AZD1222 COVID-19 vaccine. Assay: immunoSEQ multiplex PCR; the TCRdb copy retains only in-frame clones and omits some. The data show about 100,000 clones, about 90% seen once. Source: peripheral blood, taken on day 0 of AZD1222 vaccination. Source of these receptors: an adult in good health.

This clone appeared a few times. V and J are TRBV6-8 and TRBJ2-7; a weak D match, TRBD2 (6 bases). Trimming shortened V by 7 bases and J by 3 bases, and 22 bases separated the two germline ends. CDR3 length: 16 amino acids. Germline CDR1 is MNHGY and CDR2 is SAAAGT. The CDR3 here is CASTSTVAEYGYEQYF. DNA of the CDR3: TGTGCCAGCACCTCCACCGTAGCGGAGTACGGCTACGAGCAGTACTTC.

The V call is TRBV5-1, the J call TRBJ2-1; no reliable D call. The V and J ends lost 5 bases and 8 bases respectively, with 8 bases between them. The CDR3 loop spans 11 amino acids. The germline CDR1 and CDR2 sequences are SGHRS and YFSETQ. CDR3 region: CASRGFDEQFF. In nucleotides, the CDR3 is TGCGCCAGCAGAGGGTTTGATGAGCAGTTCTTC.

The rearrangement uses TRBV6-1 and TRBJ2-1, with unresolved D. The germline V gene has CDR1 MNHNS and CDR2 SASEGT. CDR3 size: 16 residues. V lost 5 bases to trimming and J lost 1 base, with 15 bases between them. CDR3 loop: CASSKEPRLSYNEQFF. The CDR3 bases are TGTGCCAGCAGTAAAGAACCTAGATTGTCCTACAATGAGCAGTTCTTC.

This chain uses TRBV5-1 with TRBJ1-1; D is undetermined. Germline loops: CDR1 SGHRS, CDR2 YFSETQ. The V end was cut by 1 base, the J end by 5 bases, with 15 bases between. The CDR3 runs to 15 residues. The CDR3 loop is CASSLQAVRDTEAFF. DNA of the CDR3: TGCGCCAGCAGCTTGCAGGCAGTGAGGGATACTGAAGCTTTCTTT.

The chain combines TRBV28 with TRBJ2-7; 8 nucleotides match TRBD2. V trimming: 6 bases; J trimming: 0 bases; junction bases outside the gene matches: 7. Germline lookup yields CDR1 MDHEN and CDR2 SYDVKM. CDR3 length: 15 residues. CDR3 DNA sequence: TGTGCCAGCAGGGGTTCCGGGACTAGCTCCTACGAGCAGTACTTC. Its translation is CASRGSGTSSYEQYF.

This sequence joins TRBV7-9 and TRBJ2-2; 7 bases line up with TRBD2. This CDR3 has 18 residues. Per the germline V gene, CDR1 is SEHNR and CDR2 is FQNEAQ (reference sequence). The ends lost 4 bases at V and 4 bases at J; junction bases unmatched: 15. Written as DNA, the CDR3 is TGTGCCAGCAGCTACCGGAGGCCCGGGACTAAGCCCACCGGGGAGCTGTTTTTT. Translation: CASSYRRPGTKPTGELFF.

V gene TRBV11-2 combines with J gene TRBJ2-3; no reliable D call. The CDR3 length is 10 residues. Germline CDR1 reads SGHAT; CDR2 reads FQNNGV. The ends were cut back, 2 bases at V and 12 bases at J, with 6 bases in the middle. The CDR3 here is CASSLFAQYF. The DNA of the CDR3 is TGTGCCAGCAGCTTATTTGCCCAGTATTTT.

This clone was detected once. CDR3 DNA: TGTGCCAGCAGCTCCGGGGGGACAGGGAATAATTCACCCCTCCACTTT. This gives the protein CASSSGGTGNNSPLHF. The V gene is TRBV7-9, the J gene TRBJ1-6; 9 bases are a match to TRBD1. Germline-derived CDR1 and CDR2 are SEHNR and FQNEAQ (reference sequence). After removal of 4 bases from V and 5 bases from J, the junction contained 6 bases not matched to a gene. The CDR3 extends over 16 amino acids.

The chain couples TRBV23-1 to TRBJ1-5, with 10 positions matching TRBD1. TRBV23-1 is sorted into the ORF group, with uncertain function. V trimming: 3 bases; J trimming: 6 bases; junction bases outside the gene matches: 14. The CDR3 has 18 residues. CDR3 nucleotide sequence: TGCGCCAGCAGTCACCTCGTCATCGACAGGGGGCGAAGTCAGCCCCAGCATTTT. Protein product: CASSHLVIDRGRSQPQHF.

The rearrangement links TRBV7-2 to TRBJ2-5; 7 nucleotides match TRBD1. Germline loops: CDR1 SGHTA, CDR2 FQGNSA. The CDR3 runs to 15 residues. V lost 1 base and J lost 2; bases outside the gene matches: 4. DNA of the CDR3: TGTGCCAGCAGCTTAGTAAGGGGGCCACAAGAGACCCAGTACTTC. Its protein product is CASSLVRGPQETQYF. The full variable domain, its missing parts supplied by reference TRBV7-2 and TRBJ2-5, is GAGVSQSPSNKVTEKGKDVELRCDPISGHTALYWYRQSLGQGLEFLIYFQGNSAPDKSGLPSDRFSAERTGGSVSTLTIQRTQQEDSAVYLCASSLVRGPQETQYFGPGTRLLVL.

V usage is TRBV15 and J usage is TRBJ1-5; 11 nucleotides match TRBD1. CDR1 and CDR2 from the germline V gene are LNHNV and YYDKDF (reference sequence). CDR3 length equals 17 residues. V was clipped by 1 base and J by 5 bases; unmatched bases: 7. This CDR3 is CATSRGGQGAIDQPQHF. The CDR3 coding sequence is TGTGCCACCAGCAGAGGTGGACAGGGGGCTATCGATCAGCCCCAGCATTTT. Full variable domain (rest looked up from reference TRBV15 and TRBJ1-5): DAMVIQNPRYQVTQFGKPVTLSCSQTLNHNVMYWYQQKSSQAPKLLFHYYDKDFNNEADTPDNFQSRRPNTSFCFLDIRSPGLGDTAMYLCATSRGGQGAIDQPQHFGDGTRLSIL.

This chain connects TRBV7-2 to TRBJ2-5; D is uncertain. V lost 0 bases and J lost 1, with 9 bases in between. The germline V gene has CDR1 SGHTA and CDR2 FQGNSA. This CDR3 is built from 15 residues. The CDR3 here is CASSLAGSLQETQYF. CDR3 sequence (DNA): TGTGCCAGCAGCTTAGCAGGTAGCCTCCAAGAGACCCAGTACTTC. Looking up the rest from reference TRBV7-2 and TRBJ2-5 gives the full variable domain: GAGVSQSPSNKVTEKGKDVELRCDPISGHTALYWYRQSLGQGLEFLIYFQGNSAPDKSGLPSDRFSAERTGGSVSTLTIQRTQQEDSAVYLCASSLAGSLQETQYFGPGTRLLVL.

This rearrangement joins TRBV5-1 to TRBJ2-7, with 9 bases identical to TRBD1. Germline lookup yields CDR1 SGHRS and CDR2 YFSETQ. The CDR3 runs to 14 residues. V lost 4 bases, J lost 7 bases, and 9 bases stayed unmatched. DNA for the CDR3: TGCGCCAGCAGCCCGGACAGGGGTTCGGGGGAGCAGTACTTC. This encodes CASSPDRGSGEQYF. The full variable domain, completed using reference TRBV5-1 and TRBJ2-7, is KAGVTQTPRYLIKTRGQQVTLSCSPISGHRSVSWYQQTPGQGLQFLFEYFSETQRNKGNFPGRFSGRQFSNSRSEMNVSTLELGDSALYLCASSPDRGSGEQYFGPGTRLTVT.

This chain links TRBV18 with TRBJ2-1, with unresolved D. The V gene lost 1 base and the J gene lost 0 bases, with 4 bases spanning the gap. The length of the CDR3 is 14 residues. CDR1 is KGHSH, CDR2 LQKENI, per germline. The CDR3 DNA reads TGTGCCAGCTCACCACTAGGCTCCTACAATGAGCAGTTCTTC. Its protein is CASSPLGSYNEQFF. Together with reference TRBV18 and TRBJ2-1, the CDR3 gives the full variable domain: NAGVMQNPRHLVRRRGQEARLRCSPMKGHSHVYWYRQLPEEGLKFMVYLQKENIIDESGMPKERFSAEFPKEGPSILRIQQVVRGDSAAYFCASSPLGSYNEQFFGPGTRLTVL.

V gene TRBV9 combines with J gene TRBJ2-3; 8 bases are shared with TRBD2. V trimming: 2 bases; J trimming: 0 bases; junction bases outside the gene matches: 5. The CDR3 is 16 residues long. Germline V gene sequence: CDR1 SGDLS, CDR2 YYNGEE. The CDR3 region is CASSVSGGGSTDTQYF. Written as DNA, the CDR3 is TGTGCCAGCAGCGTGAGCGGGGGAGGAAGCACAGATACGCAGTATTTT.

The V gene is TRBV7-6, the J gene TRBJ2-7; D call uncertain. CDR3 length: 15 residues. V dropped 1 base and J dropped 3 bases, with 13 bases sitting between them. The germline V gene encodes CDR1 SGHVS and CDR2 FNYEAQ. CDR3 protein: CASSLGVWADYEQYF. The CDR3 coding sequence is TGTGCCAGCAGCTTAGGGGTTTGGGCTGACTACGAGCAGTACTTC.

The DNA for the CDR3 is TGTGCCAGCTCACCGTATGGGAACACTGAAGCTTTCTTT. Protein: CASSPYGNTEAFF. This chain uses TRBV18 with TRBJ1-1, with D hard to call. CDR1 is KGHSH, CDR2 LQKENI, per germline. Trimming cost V 3 bases and J 1 base, with 6 bases left between them. This CDR3 contains 13 residues.

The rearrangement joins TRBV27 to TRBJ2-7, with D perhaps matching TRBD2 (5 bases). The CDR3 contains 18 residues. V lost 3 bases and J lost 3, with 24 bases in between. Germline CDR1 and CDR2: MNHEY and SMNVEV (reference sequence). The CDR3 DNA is TGTGCCAGCAGTTTGAGTATATTTCCGGGGTCGGTCAGCTACGAGCAGTACTTC. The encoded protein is CASSLSIFPGSVSYEQYF.

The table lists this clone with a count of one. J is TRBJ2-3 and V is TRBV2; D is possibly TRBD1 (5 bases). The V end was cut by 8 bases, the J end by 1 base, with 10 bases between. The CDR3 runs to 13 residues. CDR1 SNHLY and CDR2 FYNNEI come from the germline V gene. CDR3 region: CASVPRGTDTQYF. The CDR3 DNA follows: TGTGCCAGCGTCCCCAGGGGCACAGATACGCAGTATTTT.

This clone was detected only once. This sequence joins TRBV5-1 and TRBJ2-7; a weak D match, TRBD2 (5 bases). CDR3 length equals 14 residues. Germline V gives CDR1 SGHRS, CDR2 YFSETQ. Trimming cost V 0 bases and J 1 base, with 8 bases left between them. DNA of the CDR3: TGCGCCAGCAGCTTGGAACGGGGATCCTACGAGCAGTACTTC. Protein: CASSLERGSYEQYF.

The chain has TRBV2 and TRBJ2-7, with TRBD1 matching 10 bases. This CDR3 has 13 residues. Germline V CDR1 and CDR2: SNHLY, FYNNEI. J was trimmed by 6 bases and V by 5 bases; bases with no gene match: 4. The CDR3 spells CASSPGQGREQYF. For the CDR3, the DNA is TGTGCCAGCAGTCCGGGACAGGGGCGCGAGCAGTACTTC.

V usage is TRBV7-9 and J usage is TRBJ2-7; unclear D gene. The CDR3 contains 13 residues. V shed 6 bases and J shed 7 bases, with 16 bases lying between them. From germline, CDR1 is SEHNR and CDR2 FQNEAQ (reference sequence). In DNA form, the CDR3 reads TGTGCCAGCAGTCGAGCAACCCGGAAGGAGCAGTACTTC. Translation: CASSRATRKEQYF. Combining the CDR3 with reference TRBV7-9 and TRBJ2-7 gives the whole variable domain DTGVSQNPRHKITKRGQNVTFRCDPISEHNRLYWYRQTLGQGPEFLTYFQNEAQLEKSRLLSDRFSAERPKGSFSTLEIQRTEQGDSAMYLCASSRATRKEQYFGPGTRLTVT.

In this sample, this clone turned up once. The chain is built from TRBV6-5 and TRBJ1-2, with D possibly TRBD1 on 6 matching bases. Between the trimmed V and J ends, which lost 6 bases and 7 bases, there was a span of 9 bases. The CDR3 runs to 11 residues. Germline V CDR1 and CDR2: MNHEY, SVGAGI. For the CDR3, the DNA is TGTGCCAGCAGACAGGGACGTGGCTACACCTTC. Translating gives CASRQGRGYTF.

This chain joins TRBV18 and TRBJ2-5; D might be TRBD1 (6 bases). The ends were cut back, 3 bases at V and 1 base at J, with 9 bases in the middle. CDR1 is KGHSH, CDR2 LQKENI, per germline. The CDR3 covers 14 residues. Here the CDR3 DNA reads TGTGCCAGCTCACCGGGGGCGGCCCAAGAGACCCAGTACTTC. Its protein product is CASSPGAAQETQYF. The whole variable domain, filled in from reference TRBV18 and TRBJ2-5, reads NAGVMQNPRHLVRRRGQEARLRCSPMKGHSHVYWYRQLPEEGLKFMVYLQKENIIDESGMPKERFSAEFPKEGPSILRIQQVVRGDSAAYFCASSPGAAQETQYFGPGTRLLVL.